The 17 T cell receptor beta chains below come from one sample, sequenced in a study of shared clonotypes between healthy human individuals. Using immunoSEQ multiplex PCR, the repertoire was profiled, and TCRdb retains in-frame clones only, with some absent. This sample has some 2,100,000 clones, with 95% found just once. Sequenced input: naive CD4+ T cells sorted from blood. The subset was: CD45RA+ positively selected. All receptors derive from a man between 18 and 29 years old in good health.

About this clone itself: Other DNA sequences in the same sample also yield this CDR3. V is TRBV18 and J is TRBJ2-7; D is unresolved. V was shortened by 3 bases and J by 0 bases, with 9 bases between the two germline ends. This CDR3 has 14 residues. The germline V gene encodes CDR1 KGHSH and CDR2 LQKENI. The CDR3 protein is CASSPIGSSYEQYF. The CDR3 coding sequence is TGTGCCAGCTCACCGATTGGCAGCTCCTACGAGCAGTACTTC.

CDR3 region: CASSRLPGTGGYEQYF. The CDR3 nucleotides read TGTGCCAGCAGCCGCCTCCCAGGGACAGGGGGCTACGAGCAGTACTTC. The chain combines TRBV13 with TRBJ2-7; 11 nucleotides align to TRBD1. CDR1 and CDR2 (germline): PRHDT, FYEKMQ (reference sequence). J was trimmed by 3 bases and V by 5 bases; bases with no gene match: 9. This CDR3 spans 16 amino acids.

V and J are TRBV11-2 and TRBJ1-3; D might be TRBD1 (5 bases). V was shortened by 1 base and J by 2 bases, with 9 bases between the two germline ends. CDR3 length: 15 residues. CDR1 is SGHAT and CDR2 is FQNNGV in the germline V gene. This CDR3 reads CASSLGGKAGNTIYF. CDR3 sequence (DNA): TGTGCCAGCAGCTTAGGGGGGAAGGCTGGAAACACCATATATTTT. Together with reference TRBV11-2 and TRBJ1-3, the CDR3 gives the full variable domain: EAGVAQSPRYKIIEKRQSVAFWCNPISGHATLYWYQQILGQGPKLLIQFQNNGVVDDSQLPKDRFSAERLKGVDSTLKIQPAKLEDSAVYLCASSLGGKAGNTIYFGEGSWLTVV.

The chain uses TRBV5-1 and TRBJ2-5; TRBD2 agrees at 9 bases. The trim removed 2 bases at V and 4 bases at J, leaving 9 bases unmatched. Germline V gene data show CDR1 as SGHRS and CDR2 as YFSETQ. The CDR3 is 16 amino acids. The CDR3 DNA reads as TGCGCCAGCAGCTTACTGGGACTAGCTTTAGGAGAGACCCAGTACTTC. As protein: CASSLLGLALGETQYF.

Worth noting for this clone: Different DNA sequences within this sample yield the same CDR3. The J gene is TRBJ2-5, the V gene TRBV5-1; 12 bases line up with TRBD2. Germline lookup yields CDR1 SGHRS and CDR2 YFSETQ. This CDR3 is 15 amino acids long. V gave up 3 bases and J gave up 4 bases; unmatched junction bases: 4. The CDR3 protein is CASSSGLAGRETQYF. For the CDR3, the DNA is TGCGCCAGCAGCTCCGGACTAGCGGGAAGAGAGACCCAGTACTTC.

The rearrangement links TRBV6-5 to TRBJ2-1, with 10 nucleotides matching TRBD2. CDR3 length equals 14 residues. Per the germline V gene, CDR1 is MNHEY and CDR2 is SVGAGI. J was trimmed by 9 bases and V by 2 bases; bases with no gene match: 4. CDR3 sequence: CASSYPGLASEQFF. The CDR3 region has the DNA TGTGCCAGCAGTTACCCGGGACTAGCGAGTGAGCAGTTCTTC.

The V gene is TRBV27, the J gene TRBJ2-2; 7 nucleotides align to TRBD2. Germline V gene lookup returns CDR1 MNHEY and CDR2 SMNVEV (reference sequence). V lost 5 bases to trimming and J lost 0 bases; unmatched junction nucleotides: 12. The CDR3 covers 18 residues. Here the CDR3 reads CASSPWTGGTSNTGELFF. CDR3 nucleotides: TGTGCCAGCAGTCCCTGGACCGGGGGGACCTCGAACACCGGGGAGCTGTTTTTT.

This sequence joins TRBV7-2 and TRBJ1-1; D unclear. The ends were cut back, 5 bases at V and 3 bases at J, with 16 bases in the middle. The CDR3 covers 15 residues. The germline CDR1 and CDR2 sequences are SGHTA and FQGNSA. In DNA, the CDR3 is TGTGCCAGCAGCCACCGGAGGGCTCACGACACTGAAGCTTTCTTT. Amino acid sequence: CASSHRRAHDTEAFF. Full variable domain (missing parts from reference TRBV7-2 and TRBJ1-1): GAGVSQSPSNKVTEKGKDVELRCDPISGHTALYWYRQSLGQGLEFLIYFQGNSAPDKSGLPSDRFSAERTGGSVSTLTIQRTQQEDSAVYLCASSHRRAHDTEAFFGQGTRLTVV.

The gene calls are TRBV7-9 and TRBJ2-3; TRBD2 might be the D (5 bases). CDR1 SEHNR and CDR2 FQNEAQ come from the germline V gene (reference sequence). Trimming pared 5 bases from V and 4 bases from J, leaving 19 bases between. This CDR3 is built from 16 residues. CDR3 nucleotides: TGTGCCAGCAGCCCCCTGGCTAGCACTCTGTCAGATACGCAGTATTTT. Amino acids: CASSPLASTLSDTQYF.

Remarks on this clone: At the DNA level, this CDR3 is encoded by other sequences in the same sample as well. CDR3 loop: CAISESGQNNSPLHF. CDR3 nucleotide sequence: TGTGCCATCAGTGAGTCGGGACAGAATAATTCACCCCTCCACTTT. The J gene is TRBJ1-6, the V gene TRBV10-3, with 7 positions matching TRBD1. There are 15 residues in the CDR3. Trimming at V came to 0 bases and at J to 5 bases, leaving 1 base not matched to a gene. The germline V gene has CDR1 ENHRY and CDR2 SYGVKD.

This sequence joins TRBV4-2 and TRBJ2-2; a possible D gene is TRBD2 (6 bases). This CDR3 spans 19 amino acids. Germline CDR1 and CDR2: LGHNA and YNFKEQ. The V gene lost 1 base and the J gene lost 1 base, with 19 bases spanning the gap. CDR3 nucleotides: TGTGCCAGCAGCCAAGGTGCGTTTCCGGCGGGGAAGAACACCGGGGAGCTGTTTTTT. Translation gives CASSQGAFPAGKNTGELFF.

About this clone itself: Other DNA variants within this sample encode the same CDR3. The gene calls are TRBV20-1 and TRBJ2-5; D remains unclear. The CDR3 loop spans 10 amino acids. Trimming left V 5 bases short and J 5 bases short, with 6 bases between. CDR1 DFQATT and CDR2 SNEGSKA come from the germline V gene (reference sequence). The CDR3 region is CSAGQETQYF. DNA for the CDR3: TGCAGTGCTGGCCAGGAGACCCAGTACTTC.

The V call is TRBV5-1, the J call TRBJ2-6, with D uncertain. In germline, CDR1 is SGHRS, CDR2 YFSETQ. V was shortened by 2 bases and J by 2 bases, with 8 bases between the two germline ends. This CDR3 is built from 15 residues. The CDR3 sequence: CASSFTPPGANVLTF. The CDR3 DNA reads as TGCGCCAGCAGCTTCACGCCGCCTGGGGCCAACGTCCTGACTTTC.

This sequence joins TRBV2 and TRBJ1-1; D call uncertain. Trimming took off 5 bases at V and 8 bases at J, with 12 bases between the two ends. The CDR3 is 12 residues long. Germline V gene sequence: CDR1 SNHLY, CDR2 FYNNEI. Written as DNA, the CDR3 is TGTGCCAGCAGTCTCACCCGGCTGGAAGCTTTCTTT. This translates into CASSLTRLEAFF.

This clone was detected once. The gene calls are TRBV7-6 and TRBJ1-4; D remains unclear. Germline V CDR1 and CDR2: SGHVS, FNYEAQ. CDR3 length: 15 amino acids. V was trimmed by 1 base and J by 7 bases, leaving 13 bases between them. In DNA form, the CDR3 reads TGTGCCAGCAGCTTAGGGGTGGCAGTGGCTGAAAAACTGTTTTTT. Protein: CASSLGVAVAEKLFF.

V is TRBV13 and J is TRBJ2-2, with D unclear. The CDR3 runs to 12 residues. Per the germline V gene, CDR1 is PRHDT and CDR2 is FYEKMQ (reference sequence). The V end was cut by 4 bases, the J end by 4 bases, with 4 bases between. The CDR3 bases are TGTGCCAGCAGCTATGGCACCGGGGAGCTGTTTTTT. Residues: CASSYGTGELFF.

The chain couples TRBV5-1 to TRBJ2-5; 8 bases map to TRBD1. Trimming cost V 7 bases and J 4 bases; bases outside gene matches: 6. CDR1 and CDR2 (germline): SGHRS, YFSETQ. The CDR3 totals 13 residues. The CDR3 protein is CASYTDRGETQYF. As DNA, the CDR3 is TGCGCCAGCTACACCGACAGGGGAGAGACCCAGTACTTC.